A selection of T cell receptor beta chains follows, all from one sample in a study of T cells of healthy individuals. TCRdb reprocessed the 5' RACE reads via MiXCR and lists one record per CDR3 protein. The data hold approximately 100,000 distinct CDR3 sequences, with around 17% observed a single time. These receptors were taken from a human donor in good health. Both conserved end residues are part of each CDR3. Each record gives: J gene, V gene, CDR3 protein.

j_gene: TRBJ1-1; v_gene: TRBV28; CDR3aa: CASSVKETEAFF
j_gene: TRBJ1-3; v_gene: TRBV7-2; CDR3aa: CVSSAGSLSGNTIYF
j_gene: TRBJ2-6; v_gene: TRBV6-6; CDR3aa: CASSRRLAGSSGANVLTF
j_gene: TRBJ1-5; v_gene: TRBV28; CDR3aa: CASSFPSQGQPQHF
j_gene: TRBJ2-7; v_gene: TRBV28; CDR3aa: CASSSTGPPVYEQYF
j_gene: TRBJ2-1; v_gene: TRBV5-5; CDR3aa: CASSYWTGGRDEQFF
j_gene: TRBJ1-6; v_gene: TRBV15; CDR3aa: CATSRDPGRSYNSPLHF
j_gene: TRBJ2-3; v_gene: TRBV6-1; CDR3aa: CASSEIGTASTDTQYF
j_gene: TRBJ1-6; v_gene: TRBV20-1; CDR3aa: CSAPQGERAPLHF
j_gene: TRBJ2-7; v_gene: TRBV7-9; CDR3aa: CASSTDMVPAYEQYF
j_gene: TRBJ2-3; v_gene: TRBV5-1; CDR3aa: CASSEAGDPGDTQYF
j_gene: TRBJ1-5; v_gene: TRBV4-3; CDR3aa: CASSQEGPWDQPQHF
j_gene: TRBJ2-1; v_gene: TRBV27; CDR3aa: CASSPRGGLSYNEQFF
j_gene: TRBJ1-2; v_gene: TRBV24-1; CDR3aa: CATSDSWDRNYGYTF
j_gene: TRBJ2-3; v_gene: TRBV7-9; CDR3aa: CASSLGTANTQYF
j_gene: TRBJ2-7; v_gene: TRBV28; CDR3aa: CASSPGGVNSEQYF
j_gene: TRBJ1-4; v_gene: TRBV7-6; CDR3aa: CASSPTPADEKLFF
j_gene: TRBJ2-7; v_gene: TRBV6-5; CDR3aa: CASGYPPYYEQYF
j_gene: TRBJ1-5; v_gene: TRBV2; CDR3aa: CASSVGSRGDQPQHF
j_gene: TRBJ1-3; v_gene: TRBV18; CDR3aa: CASSRGTGAGNTIYF
j_gene: TRBJ2-3; v_gene: TRBV5-4; CDR3aa: CASSPGTSGSMDTQYF
j_gene: TRBJ2-7; v_gene: TRBV7-9; CDR3aa: CASTRGAVSYEQYF
j_gene: TRBJ2-3; v_gene: TRBV6-5; CDR3aa: CASKRQGIFGDTQYF
j_gene: TRBJ2-7; v_gene: TRBV5-5; CDR3aa: CASSSGLAAAYEQYF
j_gene: TRBJ2-1; v_gene: TRBV11-2; CDR3aa: CASSSSLAGGYNEQFF
j_gene: TRBJ1-2; v_gene: TRBV4-1; CDR3aa: CASSPTGGQANGYTF
j_gene: TRBJ2-1; v_gene: TRBV19; CDR3aa: CASRTSGALSYNEQFF
j_gene: TRBJ2-7; v_gene: TRBV11-2; CDR3aa: CASSLARREQYF
j_gene: TRBJ2-4; v_gene: TRBV19; CDR3aa: CATRDSLAKNIQYF
j_gene: TRBJ2-1; v_gene: TRBV20-1; CDR3aa: CSARSATGEQFF
j_gene: TRBJ2-2; v_gene: TRBV4-3; CDR3aa: CASSQGNTGELFF
j_gene: TRBJ1-2; v_gene: TRBV7-2; CDR3aa: CASSENNWGNYGYTF
j_gene: TRBJ2-7; v_gene: TRBV6-2/TRBV6-3; CDR3aa: CASTISGGEQYF
j_gene: TRBJ1-1; v_gene: TRBV6-9; CDR3aa: CASSPRWDRLNTEAFF
j_gene: TRBJ2-7; v_gene: TRBV2; CDR3aa: CASTRDRGKTYEQYF
j_gene: TRBJ1-5; v_gene: TRBV7-2; CDR3aa: CASSLRSTDNQPQHF
j_gene: TRBJ2-1; v_gene: TRBV20-1; CDR3aa: CSASGSLAGSPNEQFF
j_gene: TRBJ2-7; v_gene: TRBV20-1; CDR3aa: CSARGKKQMVSGSSYEQYF
j_gene: TRBJ1-2; v_gene: TRBV3-1; CDR3aa: CASSHVTDYGYTF
j_gene: TRBJ2-3; v_gene: TRBV2; CDR3aa: CASRVELGDTQYF